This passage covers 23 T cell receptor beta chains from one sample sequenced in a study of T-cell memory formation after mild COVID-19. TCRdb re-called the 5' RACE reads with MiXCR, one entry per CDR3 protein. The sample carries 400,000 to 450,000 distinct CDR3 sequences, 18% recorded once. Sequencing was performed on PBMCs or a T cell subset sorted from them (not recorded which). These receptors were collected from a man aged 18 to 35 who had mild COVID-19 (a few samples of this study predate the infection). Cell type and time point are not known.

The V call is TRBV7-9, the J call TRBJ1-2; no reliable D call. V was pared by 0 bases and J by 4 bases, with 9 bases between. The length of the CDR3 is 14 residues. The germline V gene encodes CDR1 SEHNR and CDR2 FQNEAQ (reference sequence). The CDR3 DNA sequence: TGTGCCAGCAGCTTAGCACAGATAACCTATGGCTACACCTTC. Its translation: CASSLAQITYGYTF.

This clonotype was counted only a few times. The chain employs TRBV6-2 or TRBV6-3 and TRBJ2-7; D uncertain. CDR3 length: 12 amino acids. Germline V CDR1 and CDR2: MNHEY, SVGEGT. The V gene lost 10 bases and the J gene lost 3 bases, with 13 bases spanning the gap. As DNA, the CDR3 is TGTGCCACCCGATCCAGAAACTACGAGCAGTACGTC. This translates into CATRSRNYEQYV.

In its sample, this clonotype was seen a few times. CDR3 sequence: CASSYWSGSNEKLFF. CDR3 nucleotides: TGTGCCAGCAGTTACTGGTCAGGGAGTAATGAAAAACTGTTTTTT. The rearrangement links TRBV6-5 to TRBJ1-4; TRBD1 might be the D (5 bases). In germline, CDR1 is MNHEY, CDR2 SVGAGI. V was trimmed by 1 base and J by 4 bases, leaving 10 bases between them. The CDR3 loop spans 15 amino acids.

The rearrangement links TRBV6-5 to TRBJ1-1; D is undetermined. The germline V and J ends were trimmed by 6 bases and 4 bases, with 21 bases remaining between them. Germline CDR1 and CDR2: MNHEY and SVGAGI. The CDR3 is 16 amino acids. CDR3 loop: CASSEAQVAGFTEAFF. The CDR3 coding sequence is TGTGCCAGCAGCGAAGCGCAAGTCGCTGGGTTCACTGAAGCTTTCTTT.

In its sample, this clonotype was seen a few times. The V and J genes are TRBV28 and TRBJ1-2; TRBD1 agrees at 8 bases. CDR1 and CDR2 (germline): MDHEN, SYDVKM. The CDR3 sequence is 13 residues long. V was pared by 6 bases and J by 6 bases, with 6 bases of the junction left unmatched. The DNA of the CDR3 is TGTGCCAGCAGCTGGACAGGGAGGAATGGCTACACCTTC. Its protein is CASSWTGRNGYTF.

The CDR3 sequence is CSARDATGDHQPQHF. The CDR3 region has the DNA TGCAGTGCTAGAGATGCGACAGGGGATCATCAGCCCCAGCATTTT. The J gene is TRBJ1-5, the V gene TRBV20-1; the match to TRBD1 covers 8 bases. CDR1 is DFQATT and CDR2 is SNEGSKA in the germline V gene (reference sequence). This CDR3 contains 15 residues. V was pared by 0 bases and J by 5 bases, with 6 bases of the junction left unmatched.

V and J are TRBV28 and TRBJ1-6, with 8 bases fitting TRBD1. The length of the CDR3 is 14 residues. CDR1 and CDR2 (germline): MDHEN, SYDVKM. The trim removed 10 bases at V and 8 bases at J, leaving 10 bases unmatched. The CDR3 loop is CATLRDRGHSPLHF. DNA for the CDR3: TGTGCCACCTTAAGAGACAGGGGACATTCACCCCTCCACTTT.

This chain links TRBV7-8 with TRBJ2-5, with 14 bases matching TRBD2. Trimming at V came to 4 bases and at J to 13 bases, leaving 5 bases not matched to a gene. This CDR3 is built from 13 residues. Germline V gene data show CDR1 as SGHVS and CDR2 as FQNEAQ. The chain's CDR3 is CASSSWTSGGRYF. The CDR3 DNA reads TGTGCCAGCAGCTCCTGGACTAGCGGGGGGCGGTACTTC. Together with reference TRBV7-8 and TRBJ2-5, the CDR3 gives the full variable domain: GAGVSQSPRYKVAKRGQDVALRCDPISGHVSLFWYQQALGQGPEFLTYFQNEAQLDKSGLPSDRFFAERPEGSVSTLKIQRTQQEDSAVYLCASSSWTSGGRYFGPGTRLLVL.

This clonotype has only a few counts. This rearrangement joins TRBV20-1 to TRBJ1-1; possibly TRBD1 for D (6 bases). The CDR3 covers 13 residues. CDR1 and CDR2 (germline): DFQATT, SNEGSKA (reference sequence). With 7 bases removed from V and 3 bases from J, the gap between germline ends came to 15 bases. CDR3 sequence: CSEVGQGYTEAFF. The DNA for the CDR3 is TGCAGTGAGGTGGGGCAGGGGTACACTGAAGCTTTCTTT.

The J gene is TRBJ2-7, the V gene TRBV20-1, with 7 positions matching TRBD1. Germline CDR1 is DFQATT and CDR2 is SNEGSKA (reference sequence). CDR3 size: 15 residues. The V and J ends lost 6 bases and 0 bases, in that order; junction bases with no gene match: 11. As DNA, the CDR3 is TGCAGTGCGGGAGACAGGGAGAGAAGCTCCTACGAGCAGTACGTC. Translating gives CSAGDRERSSYEQYV.

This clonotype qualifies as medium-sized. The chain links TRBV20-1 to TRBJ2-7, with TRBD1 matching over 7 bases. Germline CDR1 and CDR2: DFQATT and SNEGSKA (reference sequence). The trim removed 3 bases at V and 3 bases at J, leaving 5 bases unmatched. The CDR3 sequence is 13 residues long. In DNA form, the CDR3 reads TGCAGTGCTAGGACAGGGATCCGCTACGAGCAGTACTTC. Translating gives CSARTGIRYEQYF.

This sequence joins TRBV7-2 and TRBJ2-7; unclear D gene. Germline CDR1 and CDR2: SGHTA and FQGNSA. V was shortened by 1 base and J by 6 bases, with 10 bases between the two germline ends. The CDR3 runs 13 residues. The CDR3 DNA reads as TGTGCCAGCAGCTTAGGAGCGCCAGGCGAGCAGTACGTC. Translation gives CASSLGAPGEQYV.

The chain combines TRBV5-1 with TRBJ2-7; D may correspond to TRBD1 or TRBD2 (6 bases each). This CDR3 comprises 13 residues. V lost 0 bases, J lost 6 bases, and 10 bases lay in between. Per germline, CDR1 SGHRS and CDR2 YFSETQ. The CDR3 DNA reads TGCGCCAGCAGCTTGGTCCCGGGGGCCGAGCAGTACGTC. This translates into CASSLVPGAEQYV.

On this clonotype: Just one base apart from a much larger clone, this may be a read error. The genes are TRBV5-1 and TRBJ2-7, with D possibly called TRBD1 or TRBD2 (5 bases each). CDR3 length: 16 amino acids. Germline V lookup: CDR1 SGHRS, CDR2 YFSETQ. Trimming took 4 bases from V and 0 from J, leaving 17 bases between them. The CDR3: CASSGLTGPNSYEQYF. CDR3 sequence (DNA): TGCGCCAGCAGCGGTCTAACGGGACCGAACTCCTACGAGCAGTACTTC. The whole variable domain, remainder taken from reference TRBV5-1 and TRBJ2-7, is KAGVTQTPRYLIKTRGQQVTLSCSPISGHRSVSWYQQTPGQGLQFLFEYFSETQRNKGNFPGRFSGRQFSNSRSEMNVSTLELGDSALYLCASSGLTGPNSYEQYFGPGTRLTVT.

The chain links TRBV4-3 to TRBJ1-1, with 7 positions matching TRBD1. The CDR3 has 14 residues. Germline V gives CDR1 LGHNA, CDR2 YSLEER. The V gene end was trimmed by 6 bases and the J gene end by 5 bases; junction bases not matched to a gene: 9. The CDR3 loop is CASSYGQAGTEAFF. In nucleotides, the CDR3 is TGCGCCAGCAGTTACGGACAGGCGGGGACTGAAGCTTTCTTT.

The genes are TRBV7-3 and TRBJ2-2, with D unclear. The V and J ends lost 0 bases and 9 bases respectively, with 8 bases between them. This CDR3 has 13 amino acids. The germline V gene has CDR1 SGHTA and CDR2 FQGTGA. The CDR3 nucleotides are TGTGCCAGCAGCTTAACGTCGACCCGGGAGCTGTTTTTT. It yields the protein CASSLTSTRELFF.

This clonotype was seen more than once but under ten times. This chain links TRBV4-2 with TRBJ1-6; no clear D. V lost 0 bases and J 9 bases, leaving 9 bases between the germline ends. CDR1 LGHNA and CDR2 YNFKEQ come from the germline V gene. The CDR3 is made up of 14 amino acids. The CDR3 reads CASSQDGFVSPLHF. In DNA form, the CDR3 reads TGTGCCAGCAGCCAAGATGGGTTTGTTTCACCCCTCCACTTT.

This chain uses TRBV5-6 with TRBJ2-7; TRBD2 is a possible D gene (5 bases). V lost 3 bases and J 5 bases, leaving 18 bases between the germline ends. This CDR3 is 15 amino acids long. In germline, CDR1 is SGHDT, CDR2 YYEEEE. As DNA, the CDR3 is TGTGCCAGCAGCTGGCCCTCCGGGGTAGGGAACGAGCAGTACTTC. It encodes CASSWPSGVGNEQYF.

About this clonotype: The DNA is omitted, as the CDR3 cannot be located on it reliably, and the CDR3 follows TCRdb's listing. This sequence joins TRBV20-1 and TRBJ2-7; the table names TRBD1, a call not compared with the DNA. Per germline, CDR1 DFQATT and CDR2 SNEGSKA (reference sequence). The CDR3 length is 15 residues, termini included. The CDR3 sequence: CSVTPFGQEIFWQYF.

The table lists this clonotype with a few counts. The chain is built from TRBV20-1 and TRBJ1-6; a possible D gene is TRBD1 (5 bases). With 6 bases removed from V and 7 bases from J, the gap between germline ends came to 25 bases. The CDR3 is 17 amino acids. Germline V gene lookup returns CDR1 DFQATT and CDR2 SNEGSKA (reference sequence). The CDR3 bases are TGCAGTGCAAAACGGGACCTTATGTCCACCATGAATTCACCCCTCCACTTT. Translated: CSAKRDLMSTMNSPLHF.

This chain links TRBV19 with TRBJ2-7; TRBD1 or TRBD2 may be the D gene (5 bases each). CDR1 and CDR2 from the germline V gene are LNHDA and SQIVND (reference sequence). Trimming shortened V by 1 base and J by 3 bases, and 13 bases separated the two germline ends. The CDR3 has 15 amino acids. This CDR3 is CASSIVYGANYEQYV. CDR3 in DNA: TGTGCCAGTAGTATAGTGTACGGGGCGAACTACGAGCAGTACGTC.

Here the CDR3 reads CATSRDLDSRSGNTIYF. The DNA of the CDR3 is TGTGCCACCAGCAGAGATCTCGACAGTCGCTCTGGAAACACCATATATTTT. This chain connects TRBV15 to TRBJ1-3; TRBD1 is a possible D gene (5 bases). The CDR3 contains 17 residues. The ends were cut back, 0 bases at V and 0 bases at J, with 12 bases in the middle. CDR1 is LNHNV, CDR2 YYDKDF, per germline (reference sequence).

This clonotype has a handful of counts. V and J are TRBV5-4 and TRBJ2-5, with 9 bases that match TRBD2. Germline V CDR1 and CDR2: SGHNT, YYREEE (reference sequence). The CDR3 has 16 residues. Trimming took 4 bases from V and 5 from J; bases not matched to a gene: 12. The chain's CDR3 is CASSPGFGGGAETQYF. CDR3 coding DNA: TGTGCCAGCAGCCCGGGGTTTGGCGGGGGGGCGGAGACCCAGTACTTC.